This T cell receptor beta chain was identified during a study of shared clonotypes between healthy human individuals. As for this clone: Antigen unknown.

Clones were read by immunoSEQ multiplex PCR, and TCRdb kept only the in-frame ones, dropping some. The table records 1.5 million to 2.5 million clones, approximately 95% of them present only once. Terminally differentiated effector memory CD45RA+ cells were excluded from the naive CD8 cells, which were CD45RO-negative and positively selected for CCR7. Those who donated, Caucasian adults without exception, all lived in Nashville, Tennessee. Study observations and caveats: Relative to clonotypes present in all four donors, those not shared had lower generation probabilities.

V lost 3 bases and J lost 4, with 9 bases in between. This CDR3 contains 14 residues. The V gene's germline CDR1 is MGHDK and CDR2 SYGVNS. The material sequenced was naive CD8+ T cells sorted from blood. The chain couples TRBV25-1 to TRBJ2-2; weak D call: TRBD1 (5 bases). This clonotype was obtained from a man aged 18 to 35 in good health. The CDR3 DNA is TGTGCCAGCAGTGAGTCAGGGATCACCGGGGAGCTGTTTTTT. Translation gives CASSESGITGELFF.